This T cell receptor beta chain was recovered during a study of T cells after yellow fever vaccination. With regard to this clonotype: What it binds is not known.

TCRdb fed the 5' RACE reads into MiXCR, producing one record per CDR3 protein. The profile shows tens of thousands of distinct CDR3 sequences, approximately 7.7% of them singletons. Germline CDR1 and CDR2: MGHRA and YSYEKL. Trimming pared 0 bases from V and 6 bases from J, leaving 15 bases between. The CDR3 spans 17 residues. Findings of the study overall: Post-booster reappearance was seen for most primary-vaccination clones (roughly 97% CD4, around 88% CD8).

The receptor comes from a young man who received the YFV17D yellow fever vaccine. The rearrangement links TRBV4-1 to TRBJ1-6; tentative D call: TRBD1 (6 bases). Sequencing used CD8+ T cells sorted from PBMCs, obtained on the day of the first yellow fever vaccination. CDR3 residues: CASSQDSGGAGNSPLHF. The DNA for the CDR3 is TGCGCCAGCAGCCAAGATAGCGGGGGGGCAGGTAATTCACCCCTCCACTTT.